Below, 24 T cell receptor beta chains from the same sample are listed, as sequenced in a study of cytomegalovirus exposure and HLA in healthy donors. The PCR made use of 60 Vbeta and 13 Jbeta primers. Assay used: immunoSEQ multiplex PCR; TCRdb lists only in-frame clones, some missing. The sample carries about 140,000 clones, almost 85% recorded once. The sequenced sample was PBMCs. Receptors were obtained from a man younger than 45 in good health and CMV-seropositive.

The chain joins TRBV10-3 to TRBJ1-1; 12 nucleotides align to TRBD1. The V and J ends lost 6 bases and 5 bases, in that order; junction bases with no gene match: 10. Germline CDR1 is ENHRY and CDR2 is SYGVKD. The CDR3 loop spans 16 amino acids. The DNA of the CDR3 is TGTGCCATCAGAAAAGGGACAGGGGGCATCGGAACTGAAGCTTTCTTT. The encoded protein is CAIRKGTGGIGTEAFF.

This chain links TRBV27 with TRBJ2-3; D uncertain. Germline assignment: CDR1 MNHEY and CDR2 SMNVEV (reference sequence). This CDR3 is 15 amino acids long. Trimming stripped 3 bases from V and 3 bases from J, with 13 bases between. The CDR3 sequence: CASSFYRDLTDTQYF. In DNA, the CDR3 is TGTGCCAGCAGTTTTTACCGAGACTTAACAGATACGCAGTATTTT.

The chain recombines TRBV6-5 with TRBJ2-1; 10 bases are shared with TRBD2. The CDR3 totals 15 residues. Germline CDR1 and CDR2: MNHEY and SVGAGI. V dropped 10 bases and J dropped 7; count of bases not matched to a gene: 13. CDR3 coding DNA: TGTGCCACCCAGTTACTGAGCGGGGGGGATAATGAGCAGTTCTTC. Translating gives CATQLLSGGDNEQFF.

The chain uses TRBV9 and TRBJ2-7; tentatively, D is TRBD2 (5 bases). V gave up 4 bases and J gave up 1 base, with 18 bases separating them. The CDR3 length is 16 residues. Germline values: CDR1 SGDLS, CDR2 YYNGEE. The CDR3 sequence is CASSSPNGVESYEQYF. The DNA of the CDR3 is TGTGCCAGCAGCTCACCAAACGGGGTAGAGTCCTACGAGCAGTACTTC.

The rearrangement uses TRBV5-1 and TRBJ1-2; 8 bases map to TRBD1. After removal of 0 bases from V and 2 bases from J, the junction contained 3 bases not matched to a gene. This CDR3 is 15 amino acids long. Germline assignment: CDR1 SGHRS and CDR2 YFSETQ. The CDR3 spells CASSLVGTGNYGYTF. In DNA form, the CDR3 reads TGCGCCAGCAGCTTGGTAGGGACAGGCAACTATGGCTACACCTTC.

The genes are TRBV4-2 and TRBJ1-1; D is perhaps TRBD1 (6 bases). CDR3 size: 15 residues. Deletions cut 0 bases from V and 1 base from J, with 9 bases between. Germline lookup yields CDR1 LGHNA and CDR2 YNFKEQ. The CDR3 spells CASSQEAGANTEAFF. As DNA, the CDR3 is TGTGCCAGCAGCCAAGAGGCAGGGGCGAACACTGAAGCTTTCTTT.

The chain recombines TRBV5-4 with TRBJ1-1, with a possible D match to TRBD1 (5 bases). Trimming stripped 0 bases from V and 5 bases from J, with 14 bases between. Germline V gene sequence: CDR1 SGHNT, CDR2 YYREEE (reference sequence). The length of the CDR3 is 15 residues. The CDR3 bases are TGTGCCAGCAGCTTGGGGTTCAGGGAAGGGACTGAAGCTTTCTTT. It translates to CASSLGFREGTEAFF. Complete variable domain (other parts from reference TRBV5-4 and TRBJ1-1): ETGVTQSPTHLIKTRGQQVTLRCSSQSGHNTVSWYQQALGQGPQFIFQYYREEENGRGNFPPRFSGLQFPNYSSELNVNALELDDSALYLCASSLGFREGTEAFFGQGTRLTVV.

J is TRBJ1-6 and V is TRBV28, with D maybe TRBD1 (5 bases). Trimming took off 2 bases at V and 6 bases at J, with 8 bases between the two ends. The CDR3 is made up of 14 amino acids. Germline V gene data show CDR1 as MDHEN and CDR2 as SYDVKM. The CDR3 bases are TGTGCCAGCAGTTTAGGTCAGGGTAATTCACCCCTCCACTTT. Protein product: CASSLGQGNSPLHF.

The rearrangement uses TRBV7-9 and TRBJ2-5, with 7 nucleotides matching TRBD1. Germline V gene lookup returns CDR1 SEHNR and CDR2 FQNEAQ (reference sequence). This CDR3 has 12 residues. Trimming removed 4 bases from V and 5 bases from J; junction bases left unmatched: 1. CDR3 sequence: CASSSQGETQYF. CDR3 in DNA: TGTGCCAGCAGCTCACAGGGGGAGACCCAGTACTTC.

This chain links TRBV4-1 with TRBJ2-7; D gene unclear. Trimming removed 0 bases at V and 0 bases at J, with 12 bases between. This CDR3 region has 16 residues. CDR1 and CDR2 from the germline V gene are MGHRA and YSYEKL. CDR3 in DNA: TGCGCCAGCAGCCAAGAGCCCGAGATTAACTCCTACGAGCAGTACTTC. This encodes CASSQEPEINSYEQYF.

The rearrangement links TRBV4-1 to TRBJ1-2, with D unclear. The V end was cut by 4 bases, the J end by 5 bases, with 14 bases between. The V gene's germline CDR1 is MGHRA and CDR2 YSYEKL. This CDR3 comprises 14 residues. CDR3 residues: CASSPPGQPYGYTF. DNA of the CDR3: TGCGCCAGCAGCCCCCCTGGGCAGCCATATGGCTACACCTTC.

This clone was observed a few times. The V call is TRBV5-1, the J call TRBJ2-7; TRBD1 matches at 7 bases. The V segment lost 2 bases and the J segment 3 bases; nucleotides outside the gene matches: 8. The CDR3 runs 15 residues. CDR1 and CDR2 from the germline V gene are SGHRS and YFSETQ. The CDR3 nucleotides read TGCGCCAGCAGCTTTTCCCGGGACAGAAACTACGAGCAGTACTTC. It codes for CASSFSRDRNYEQYF.

There are a few counts of this clone. This chain joins TRBV15 and TRBJ2-7; tentative D call: TRBD2 (5 bases). The ends were cut back, 8 bases at V and 1 base at J, with 21 bases in the middle. Germline-derived CDR1 and CDR2 are LNHNV and YYDKDF (reference sequence). The CDR3 length is 16 residues. In DNA, the CDR3 is TGTGCCACCTCGGGTGGAGGCCTCAAAGGGTCCTACGAGCAGTACTTC. Translating it yields CATSGGGLKGSYEQYF.

V and J are TRBV7-9 and TRBJ1-3; 7 bases agree with TRBD1. CDR1 and CDR2 (germline): SEHNR, FQNEAQ (reference sequence). There are 15 residues in the CDR3. The trim removed 5 bases at V and 0 bases at J, leaving 4 bases unmatched. CDR3 in DNA: TGTGCCAGCAGCCCCGGGACAGTCTCTGGAAACACCATATATTTT. It codes for CASSPGTVSGNTIYF.

V is TRBV27 and J is TRBJ2-7; 10 bases align to TRBD1. Germline V CDR1 and CDR2: MNHEY, SMNVEV (reference sequence). The junction had 3 bases not matched to a gene; V was cut back by 8 bases and J by 2 bases. The CDR3 totals 13 residues. The CDR3 nucleotides read TGTGCCAGCTCCGGGACAGGGGCCTACGAGCAGTACTTC. Protein sequence: CASSGTGAYEQYF.

V usage is TRBV6-4 and J usage is TRBJ2-3; TRBD2 matches at 7 bases. J lost 2 bases, V lost 5 bases, and 4 bases had no gene match. Germline lookup yields CDR1 MRHNA and CDR2 SNTAGT. CDR3 length: 14 residues. CDR3 coding DNA: TGTGCCAGCAGTCCAGGACTAGACACAGATACGCAGTATTTT. Protein product: CASSPGLDTDTQYF.

V gene TRBV25-1 combines with J gene TRBJ2-1; 11 bases fit TRBD1. The germline gives CDR1 MGHDK, CDR2 SYGVNS. The CDR3 runs 16 residues. The trim removed 2 bases at V and 6 bases at J, leaving 6 bases unmatched. CDR3 DNA sequence: TGTGCCAGCAGTGAAAAAACCGGGACAGGGGGCAATGAGCAGTTCTTC. Amino acids: CASSEKTGTGGNEQFF. Full variable domain (outside the CDR3, taken from reference TRBV25-1 and TRBJ2-1): EADIYQTPRYLVIGTGKKITLECSQTMGHDKMYWYQQDPGMELHLIHYSYGVNSTEKGDLSSESTVSRIRTEHFPLTLESARPSHTSQYLCASSEKTGTGGNEQFFGPGTRLTVL.

The chain couples TRBV7-6 to TRBJ2-5; D is perhaps TRBD2 (7 bases). Germline CDR1 is SGHVS and CDR2 is FNYEAQ. V was shortened by 5 bases and J by 4 bases, with 14 bases between the two germline ends. CDR3 length equals 14 residues. The CDR3 sequence: CASSPEGGRETQYF. The CDR3 nucleotides are TGTGCCAGCAGCCCAGAGGGGGGGCGAGAGACCCAGTACTTC. The whole variable domain, remainder taken from reference TRBV7-6 and TRBJ2-5, is GAGVSQSPRYKVTKRGQDVALRCDPISGHVSLYWYRQALGQGPEFLTYFNYEAQQDKSGLPNDRFSAERPEGSISTLTIQRTEQRDSAMYRCASSPEGGRETQYFGPGTRLLVL.

J is TRBJ2-5 and V is TRBV5-5; D is ambiguous. The V gene's germline CDR1 is SGHKS and CDR2 YYEKEE (reference sequence). Trimming took off 2 bases at V and 4 bases at J, with 12 bases between the two ends. The CDR3 is made up of 14 amino acids. CDR3 bases: TGTGCCAGCAGCTTAGATACTCACGGAGAGACCCAGTACTTC. Translation gives CASSLDTHGETQYF.

The chain joins TRBV5-4 to TRBJ2-1, with 7 bases fitting TRBD1. The ends lost 4 bases at V and 3 bases at J; junction bases unmatched: 4. The germline V gene has CDR1 SGHNT and CDR2 YYREEE (reference sequence). This CDR3 contains 14 residues. The CDR3 bases are TGTGCCAGCAGCGGACAGGCCTTCTACAATGAGCAGTTCTTC. It translates to CASSGQAFYNEQFF.

This clone has only one observation. This chain uses TRBV27 with TRBJ1-2; TRBD1 might be the D (5 bases). CDR3 length equals 18 residues. Germline CDR1 MNHEY, CDR2 SMNVEV (reference sequence). V was shortened by 5 bases and J by 0 bases, with 22 bases between the two germline ends. In nucleotides, the CDR3 is TGTGCCAGCAGTCCGACCCCGGGCAACAGGCTAGCTAACTATGGCTACACCTTC. It specifies CASSPTPGNRLANYGYTF.

This chain uses TRBV2 with TRBJ2-7, with TRBD2 as a possible D gene (6 bases). This CDR3 comprises 15 residues. Germline assignment: CDR1 SNHLY and CDR2 FYNNEI. V was pared by 2 bases and J by 3 bases, with 14 bases between. CDR3 DNA sequence: TGTGCCAGCAGTGAAACGAGACTAGTCTACTACGAGCAGTACTTC. This encodes CASSETRLVYYEQYF.

By frequency in the sample, this clone is medium-sized. The rearrangement joins TRBV2 to TRBJ2-7; the D gene is possibly TRBD1 (6 bases). Trimming took off 4 bases at V and 0 bases at J, with 10 bases between the two ends. In germline, CDR1 is SNHLY, CDR2 FYNNEI. The CDR3 is made up of 14 amino acids. CDR3 amino acids: CASSGQGSSYEQYF. The CDR3 bases are TGTGCCAGCAGTGGTCAGGGGAGCTCCTACGAGCAGTACTTC.

This clone came up once. This specimen includes other DNA sequences encoding the same CDR3. The genes are TRBV2 and TRBJ2-5; 9 bases line up with TRBD1. This CDR3 has 14 amino acids. Germline CDR1 and CDR2: SNHLY and FYNNEI. The V gene end was trimmed by 5 bases and the J gene end by 5 bases; junction bases not matched to a gene: 6. CDR3 sequence: CASSRTGAGETQYF. The CDR3 DNA reads as TGTGCCAGCAGTAGGACAGGGGCGGGGGAGACCCAGTACTTC.